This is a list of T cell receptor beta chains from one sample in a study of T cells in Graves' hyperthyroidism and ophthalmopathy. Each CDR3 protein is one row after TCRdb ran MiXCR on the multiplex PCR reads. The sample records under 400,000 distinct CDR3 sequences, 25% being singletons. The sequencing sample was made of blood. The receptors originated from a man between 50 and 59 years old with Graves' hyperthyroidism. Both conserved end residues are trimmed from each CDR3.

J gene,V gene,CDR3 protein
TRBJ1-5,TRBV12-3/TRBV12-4,ASSLQLPRNQPQH
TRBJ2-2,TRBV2,ASSSPIWDKVDQNTGELF
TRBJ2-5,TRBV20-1,SADLAGGETQY
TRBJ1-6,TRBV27,ASSDPNSPLH
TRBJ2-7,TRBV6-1,ASSLFRYEQY
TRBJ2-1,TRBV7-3,ASSQKTSGRANEQF
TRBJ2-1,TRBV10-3,AISKDRVHEQF
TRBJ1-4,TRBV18,ASSPRQGDNEKLF
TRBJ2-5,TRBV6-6,ASSYSETQY
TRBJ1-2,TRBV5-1,ASSLAVTDNGYT
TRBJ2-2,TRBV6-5,ASSYTHHRGGGELF
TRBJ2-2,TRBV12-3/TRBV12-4,ASSSGLNPNTGELF
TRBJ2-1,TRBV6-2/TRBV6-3,ASTGTSLGMEF
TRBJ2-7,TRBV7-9,ASTRGANEQY
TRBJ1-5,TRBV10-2,ASSVGTSQTTQH
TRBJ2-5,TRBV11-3,ASSSRIAVGQMKTQY
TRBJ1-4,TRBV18,ASSPGGGGEKLF
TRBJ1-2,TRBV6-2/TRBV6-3,ASSSGQPGGYGYT
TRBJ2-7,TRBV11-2,ASSLAGTTMEQY
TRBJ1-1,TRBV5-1,ASSLGRTNTEAF
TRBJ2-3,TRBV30,AWSAFTDTQY
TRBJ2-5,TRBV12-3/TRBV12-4,ASSPETEAETQY
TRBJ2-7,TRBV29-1,SVGGTRYEQY
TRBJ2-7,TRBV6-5,ASSYSGQLAYEQY
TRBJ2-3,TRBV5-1,ASSLGQGVSKDTQY
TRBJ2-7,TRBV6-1,ASSTTGSCEQY
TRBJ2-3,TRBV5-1,ASSEDWSTDTQY
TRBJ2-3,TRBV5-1,ASSPGLRTGTDTQY
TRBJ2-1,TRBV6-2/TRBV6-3,ASSYPRLAGLEQF
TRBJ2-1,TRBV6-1,ASRIPGLASDEQF
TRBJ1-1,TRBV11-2,ASSSGPDPTEAF
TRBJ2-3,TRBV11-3,ASSLVLASTSTDTQY
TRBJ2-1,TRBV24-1,ATSAGEAWEQF
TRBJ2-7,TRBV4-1,ASSQGSASTYEQY
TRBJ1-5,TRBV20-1,SATTGRYQPQH
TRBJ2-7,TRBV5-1,ASSSDSHKYEQY
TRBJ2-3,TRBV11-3,ASSLASHTDTQY
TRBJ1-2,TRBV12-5,ASGPTGGYT
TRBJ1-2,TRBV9,ASSGKSATYGYT
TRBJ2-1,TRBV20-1,SARVGTSGRGEQF
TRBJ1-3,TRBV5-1,ASSLDANSGNTIY
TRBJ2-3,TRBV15,ATSRGGQGTDTQY
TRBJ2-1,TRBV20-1,SASPTSGRAFEQF
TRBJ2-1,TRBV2,ASSVWLAGVYNEQF
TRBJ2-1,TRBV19,ASSAGDRYNEQF
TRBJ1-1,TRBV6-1,ASREGAGNTEAF
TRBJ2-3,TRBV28,ASSSRTGINTQY
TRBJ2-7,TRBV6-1,ASTEINGGSGSRSYEQY
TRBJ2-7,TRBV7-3,ASSHGLRSYEQY
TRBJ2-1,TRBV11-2,ASSKGLAGNEQF
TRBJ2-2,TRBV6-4,ASVVRDANTGELF
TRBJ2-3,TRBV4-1,ASSQGLDADTQY
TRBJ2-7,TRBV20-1,SARDDSEEQY
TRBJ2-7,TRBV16,ASSRSGAQGSEQY
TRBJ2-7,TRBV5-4,ATKLAGGYEQY
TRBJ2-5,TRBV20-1,SVTPRGLAGGQETQY
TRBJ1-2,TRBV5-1,ASSLETGGEVFGYT
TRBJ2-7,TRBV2,ASSGLGYEQY
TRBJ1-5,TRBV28,ASSRGWGSNQPQH
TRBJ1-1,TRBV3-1,ASSHGTSGGTEAL